The sequence of this T cell receptor (beta chain) was determined in a study of siplizumab effects on memory and regulatory T cells. This CDR3 has 13 residues. Trimming stripped 2 bases from V and 2 bases from J, with 4 bases between. Germline values: CDR1 WNHNN, CDR2 SYGVQD (reference sequence). Here immunoSEQ multiplex PCR was the method, and the copy in TCRdb shows in-frame clones only, minus some. The sample has approximately 100,000 clones, around 93% seen once. The gene calls are TRBV10-1 and TRBJ2-1; D gene uncertain. What was sequenced was non-Treg CD4+ T cells sorted from blood. The origin of this receptor is a human donor in good health. CDR3 in amino acids: CASSEAAYNEQFF. CDR3 sequence (DNA): TGCGCCAGCAGTGAGGCAGCCTACAATGAGCAGTTCTTC.